This T cell receptor beta chain was documented in a study of shared clonotypes between healthy human individuals. General study findings and limits: Deeper or shallower sequencing was expected to change how clonotypes are shared among donors.

Only one count was recorded for this clone. As yet, its antigen is unknown. Each PCR replicate run on unsorted PBMC took in 300 to 350 ng DNA, about 30,000 T cell genomes. Unsorted PBMCs provided DNA that was sequenced on ten immunoSEQ deep assay plates. The protocol was immunoSEQ multiplex PCR, while the TCRdb copy is restricted to in-frame clones and leaves out a portion. The repertoire holds hundreds of thousands of clones, with around 81% as singletons. This CDR3 comprises 17 residues. With V trimmed by 4 bases and J by 2 bases, 10 bases remained unmatched. Germline CDR1 MGHDK, CDR2 SYGVNS. Unsorted material relied on about 90 million PBMCs as the source of genomic DNA.

The chain links TRBV25-1 to TRBJ2-3; 9 bases line up with TRBD2. Sequencing was carried out using PBMCs. The source of this sequence is a woman between 40 and 50 years old in good health. Some clones in this sample may be carry-over from other donors' samples. The CDR3 spells CASSGGWREGPTDTQYF. As DNA, the CDR3 is TGTGCCAGCAGTGGGGGCTGGCGGGAGGGCCCCACAGATACGCAGTATTTT.